This TCR beta chain was found in a study of response to subunit inactivated influenza vaccine. This clonotype has just a few counts. What it binds is unknown. Overall study findings and caveats: The authors suggested that few new T cells are recruited per seasonal influenza vaccination.

TCRdb re-derived calls from the RT-PCR reads in MiXCR, one entry per CDR3 protein. Here the sample spans more than 400,000 distinct CDR3 sequences, approximately 11% being singletons. Per the germline V gene, CDR1 is DFQATT and CDR2 is SNEGSKA (reference sequence). With V trimmed by 1 base and J by 9 bases, 7 bases remained unmatched. The CDR3 has 16 residues. The chain links TRBV20-1 to TRBJ2-1, with TRBD2 matching 15 bases. Here the sequenced sample was PBMCs from blood, taken about 40 days after vaccination. The sequence came from a man aged 50 to 59 who received an inactivated influenza vaccine. The DNA of the CDR3 is TGCAGTGCTAGAGGGACTAGCGGGAGGGCTGGGGTTGAGCAGTTCTTC. Translation gives CSARGTSGRAGVEQFF.